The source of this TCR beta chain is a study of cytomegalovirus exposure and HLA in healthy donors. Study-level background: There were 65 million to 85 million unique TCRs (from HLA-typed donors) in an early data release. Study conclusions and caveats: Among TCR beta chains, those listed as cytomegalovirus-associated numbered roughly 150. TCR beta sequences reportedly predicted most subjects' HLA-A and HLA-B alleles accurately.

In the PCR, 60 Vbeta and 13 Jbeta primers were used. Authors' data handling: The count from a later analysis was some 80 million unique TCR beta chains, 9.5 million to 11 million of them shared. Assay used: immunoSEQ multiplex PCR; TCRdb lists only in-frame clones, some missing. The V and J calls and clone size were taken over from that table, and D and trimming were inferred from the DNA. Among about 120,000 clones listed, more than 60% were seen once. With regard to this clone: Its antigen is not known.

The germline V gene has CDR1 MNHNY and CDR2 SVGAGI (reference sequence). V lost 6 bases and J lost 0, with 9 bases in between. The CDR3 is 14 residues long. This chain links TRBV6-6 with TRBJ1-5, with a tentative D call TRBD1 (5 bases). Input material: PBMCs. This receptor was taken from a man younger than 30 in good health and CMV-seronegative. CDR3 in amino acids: CASRDSDSNQPQHF. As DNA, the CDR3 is TGTGCCAGCAGAGACAGTGATAGCAATCAGCCCCAGCATTTT.